Each of the 13 T cell receptor beta chains below was sequenced from the same sample in a study of blood T cell repertoires in COVID-19. This table comes from immunoSEQ multiplex PCR, and its TCRdb copy is limited to in-frame clones, with some not included. Seen here are around 300,000 clones, around nine tenths observed once, and the top ten hold over 6%. The sample comprised PBMCs or T cells enriched from blood (not recorded which). These receptor sequences come from a woman aged 40 to 50 who had recovered from COVID-19.

CDR3 sequence reads: CASSSRRASGRSGEQFF. CDR3 nucleotides: TGTGCCAGCAGCTCCCGGAGGGCTAGCGGGAGGTCGGGTGAGCAGTTCTTC. This chain connects TRBV11-2 to TRBJ2-1; the match to TRBD2 covers 11 bases. The CDR3 is 17 residues long. J was trimmed by 9 bases and V by 4 bases; bases with no gene match: 14. Per the germline V gene, CDR1 is SGHAT and CDR2 is FQNNGV.

This clone was seen a handful of times. The J gene is TRBJ2-5, the V gene TRBV5-6; D might be TRBD2 (5 bases). Germline loops: CDR1 SGHDT, CDR2 YYEEEE. Trimming cost V 4 bases and J 5 bases, with 18 bases left between them. The CDR3 is 15 amino acids. CDR3 sequence: CASSPLRGAYETQYF. The CDR3 coding sequence is TGTGCCAGCAGCCCGCTCCGGGGAGCGTATGAGACCCAGTACTTC.

This chain uses TRBV28 with TRBJ2-7, with 7 positions matching TRBD1. Germline V gene sequence: CDR1 MDHEN, CDR2 SYDVKM. The CDR3 consists of 15 residues. After removal of 7 bases from V and 3 bases from J, the junction contained 12 bases not matched to a gene. CDR3 coding DNA: TGTGCCAGCACGCGGCGACAGGGTCCCTTCTACGAGCAGTACTTC. Its protein product is CASTRRQGPFYEQYF.

The V call is TRBV30, the J call TRBJ2-5, with 7 positions matching TRBD1. This CDR3 is built from 14 residues. With 1 base clipped from V and 5 bases from J, the junction kept 7 bases outside the gene matches. In germline, CDR1 is GTSNPN, CDR2 SVGIG (reference sequence). For the CDR3, the DNA is TGTGCCTGGAGTGCCACAGGGGTCGGGGAGACCCAGTACTTC. Translation: CAWSATGVGETQYF.

The chain recombines TRBV28 with TRBJ2-7; TRBD1 agrees at 9 bases. V shed 5 bases and J 2 bases; nucleotides not matched to a gene: 7. The germline V gene encodes CDR1 MDHEN and CDR2 SYDVKM. CDR3 length: 15 residues. The CDR3 loop is CASSGQGSPPYEQYF. The CDR3 DNA is TGTGCCAGCAGTGGACAGGGGTCTCCCCCCTACGAGCAGTACTTC.

The genes are TRBV19 and TRBJ2-1; TRBD2 agrees at 8 bases. V was clipped by 3 bases and J by 0 bases; unmatched bases: 4. The CDR3 totals 16 residues. The germline V gene has CDR1 LNHDA and CDR2 SQIVND (reference sequence). For the CDR3, the DNA is TGTGCCAGTAGTATCACTAGCGGCCGCTCCTACAATGAGCAGTTCTTC. This encodes CASSITSGRSYNEQFF.

V gene TRBV18 combines with J gene TRBJ1-2, with D possibly TRBD1 on 6 matching bases. The CDR3 is 15 amino acids. V lost 1 base and J lost 5, with 14 bases in between. Germline CDR1 reads KGHSH; CDR2 reads LQKENI. CDR3 residues: CASSPRQWGPYGYTF. Written as DNA, the CDR3 is TGTGCCAGCTCACCACGACAGTGGGGGCCTTATGGCTACACCTTC.

CDR3 in amino acids: CASSSQGVVTGELFF. The CDR3 region has the DNA TGCGCCAGCAGCTCACAGGGGGTGGTCACCGGGGAGCTGTTTTTT. The genes are TRBV5-1 and TRBJ2-2, with 8 bases identical to TRBD1. CDR3 size: 15 residues. Unmatched junction bases numbered 5, after V lost 3 bases and J lost 4 bases. Per germline, CDR1 SGHRS and CDR2 YFSETQ. Variable domain in full (rest from reference TRBV5-1 and TRBJ2-2): KAGVTQTPRYLIKTRGQQVTLSCSPISGHRSVSWYQQTPGQGLQFLFEYFSETQRNKGNFPGRFSGRQFSNSRSEMNVSTLELGDSALYLCASSSQGVVTGELFFGEGSRLTVL.

In its sample, this clone was seen a few times. The chain carries TRBV5-6 and TRBJ2-1; weak D call: TRBD2 (6 bases). The V end lost 4 bases, the J end lost 4 bases, and 15 bases lay between the germline ends. The germline gives CDR1 SGHDT, CDR2 YYEEEE. CDR3 length: 15 amino acids. CDR3: CASSPGVGTYNEQFF. The CDR3 DNA reads as TGTGCCAGCAGCCCGGGGGTTGGGACTTACAATGAGCAGTTCTTC.

V is TRBV19 and J is TRBJ1-1, with unresolved D. The germline V gene encodes CDR1 LNHDA and CDR2 SQIVND (reference sequence). The ends were cut back, 4 bases at V and 3 bases at J, with 12 bases in the middle. This CDR3 has 14 amino acids. CDR3 sequence reads: CASSKIPPDTEAFF. DNA for the CDR3: TGTGCCAGTAGTAAGATCCCCCCGGACACTGAAGCTTTCTTT.

This clone came up a few times. The chain uses TRBV20-1 and TRBJ1-2, with unresolved D. Germline V gene sequence: CDR1 DFQATT, CDR2 SNEGSKA (reference sequence). V lost 3 bases to trimming and J lost 4 bases, with 6 bases between them. The CDR3 has 11 residues. The CDR3 region is CSASYGYGYTF. The CDR3 DNA follows: TGCAGTGCTAGCTACGGCTATGGCTACACCTTC.

The chain links TRBV15 to TRBJ1-2, with 7 bases fitting TRBD1. The ends lost 3 bases at V and 5 bases at J; junction bases unmatched: 9. This CDR3 is built from 15 residues. Germline V gene sequence: CDR1 LNHNV, CDR2 YYDKDF (reference sequence). CDR3: CATSRTGPPRYGYTF. CDR3 nucleotide sequence: TGTGCCACCAGCAGGACAGGGCCCCCGAGGTATGGCTACACCTTC.

The genes are TRBV6-2 or TRBV6-3 and TRBJ2-3; D perhaps matches TRBD1 (5 bases). This CDR3 has 15 residues. V lost 2 bases, J lost 2 bases, and 11 bases lay in between. Looked up from germline, CDR1 is MNHEY and CDR2 is SVGEGT. CDR3 coding DNA: TGTGCCAGCAGTTACGGCATGGACAACACAGATACGCAGTATTTT. Protein: CASSYGMDNTDTQYF.